This T cell receptor (beta chain) was found in a study of blood T cell repertoires in COVID-19. In the study overall: Samples taken during acute and convalescent COVID-19 were collected in the United States, Italy and Spain.

In the original processing: Researchers report that nucleated cell counts were estimated from reference gene primer amplification. TCRdb keeps only in-frame clones here, not all; method: immunoSEQ multiplex PCR. The V and J calls and clone size are taken from that table; D and trimming were inferred from the DNA. The table lists roughly 200,000 clones, about 82% of them singletons. V gave up 8 bases and J gave up 5 bases; unmatched junction bases: 11. Germline CDR1 SNHLY, CDR2 FYNNEI. This CDR3 region has 15 residues. Participants' reported clinical history set cohort assignment. A single count supports this clone.

This sequence was found in a man aged 40-49 years with acute COVID-19. Sequencing used PBMCs or T cells enriched from blood (not recorded which). The genes are TRBV2 and TRBJ2-7, with 11 bases matching TRBD2. This CDR3 reads CASSILAGVIDEQYF. In DNA form, the CDR3 reads TGTGCCAGCTCTATACTAGCGGGAGTTATCGACGAGCAGTACTTC. The complete variable domain, with remaining parts taken from reference TRBV2 and TRBJ2-7, reads EPEVTQTPSHQVTQMGQEVILRCVPISNHLYFYWYRQILGQKVEFLVSFYNNEISEKSEIFDDQFSVERPDGSNFTLKIRSTKLEDSAMYFCASSILAGVIDEQYFGPGTRLTVT.